The following is a T cell receptor beta chain sequence with its context. TCRdb's copy holds only in-frame clones and misses some; the assay was immunoSEQ multiplex PCR. This table has around 190,000 clones, 85% appearing once. This entry is derived from a study of cytomegalovirus exposure and HLA in healthy donors. What was sequenced was PBMCs. This TCR came from a man aged 18 to 29 in good health and CMV-seropositive.

The CDR3 here is CASSSSGGSYNEQFF. CDR3 coding DNA: TGTGCCAGCAGCTCCTCAGGGGGCTCCTACAATGAGCAGTTCTTC. V usage is TRBV7-9 and J usage is TRBJ2-1, with 7 bases fitting TRBD1. The CDR3 is made up of 15 amino acids. The trim removed 4 bases at V and 0 bases at J, leaving 3 bases unmatched. Germline values: CDR1 SEHNR, CDR2 FQNEAQ (reference sequence). The full variable domain, with the rest looked up from reference TRBV7-9 and TRBJ2-1, is DTGVSQNPRHKITKRGQNVTFRCDPISEHNRLYWYRQTLGQGPEFLTYFQNEAQLEKSRLLSDRFSAERPKGSFSTLEIQRTEQGDSAMYLCASSSSGGSYNEQFFGPGTRLTVL.